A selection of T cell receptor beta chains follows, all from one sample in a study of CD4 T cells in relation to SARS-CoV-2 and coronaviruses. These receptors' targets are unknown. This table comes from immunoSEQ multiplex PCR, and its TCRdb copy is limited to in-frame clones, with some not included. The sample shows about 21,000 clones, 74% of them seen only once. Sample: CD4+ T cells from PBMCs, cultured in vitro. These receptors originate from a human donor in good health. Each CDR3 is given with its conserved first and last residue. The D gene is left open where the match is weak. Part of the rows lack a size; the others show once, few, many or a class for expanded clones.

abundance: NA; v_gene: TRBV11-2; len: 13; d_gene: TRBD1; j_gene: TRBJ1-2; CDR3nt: TGTGCCAGCAGCACCAGGGGGTTTGATGGCTACACCTTC; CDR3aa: CASSTRGFDGYTF
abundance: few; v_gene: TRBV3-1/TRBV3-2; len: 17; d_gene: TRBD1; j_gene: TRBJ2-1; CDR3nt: TGTGCCAGCAGCCAAAATCCGGGACAGGGTAAGGGGAATGAGCAGTTCTTC; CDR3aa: CASSQNPGQGKGNEQFF
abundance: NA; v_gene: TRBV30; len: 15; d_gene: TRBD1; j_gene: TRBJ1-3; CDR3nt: TGTGCCTACACCTTAGGGGGCAGCTCTGGAAACACCATATATTTT; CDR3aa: CAYTLGGSSGNTIYF
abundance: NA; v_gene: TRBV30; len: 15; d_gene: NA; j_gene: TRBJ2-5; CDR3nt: TGTGCCTGGAGAAGGCGACAGCCTCTACAAGAGACCCAGTACTTC; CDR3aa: CAWRRRQPLQETQYF
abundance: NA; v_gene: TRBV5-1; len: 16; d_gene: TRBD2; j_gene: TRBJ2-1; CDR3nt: TGCGCCAGCAGCTCCCTAGCGGACTCCTCCTACAATGAGCAGTTCTTC; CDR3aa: CASSSLADSSYNEQFF
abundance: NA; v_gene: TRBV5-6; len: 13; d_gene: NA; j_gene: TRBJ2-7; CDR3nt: TGTGCCAGCAGCCTGGACACCTCCTACGAGCAGTACTTC; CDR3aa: CASSLDTSYEQYF
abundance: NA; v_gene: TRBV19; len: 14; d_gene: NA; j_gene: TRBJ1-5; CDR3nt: TGTGCCAGTATCGGGGGCTCCCGCAATCAGCCCCAGCATTTT; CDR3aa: CASIGGSRNQPQHF
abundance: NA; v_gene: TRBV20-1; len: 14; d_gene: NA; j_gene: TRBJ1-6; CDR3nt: TGCAGTGCTAGTAACAGGGAGGTGACTTCACCCCTCCACTTT; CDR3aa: CSASNREVTSPLHF
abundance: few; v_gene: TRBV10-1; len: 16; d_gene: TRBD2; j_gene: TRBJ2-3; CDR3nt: TGCGCCAGCAGTGCTCTAGCGGGACGGTTAACAGATACGCAGTATTTT; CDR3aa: CASSALAGRLTDTQYF
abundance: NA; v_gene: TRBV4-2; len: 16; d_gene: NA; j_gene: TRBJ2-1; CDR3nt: TGTGCCAGCAGCCAAGAGAGGGTAAGCGGCTACAATGAGCAGTTCTTC; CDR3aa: CASSQERVSGYNEQFF
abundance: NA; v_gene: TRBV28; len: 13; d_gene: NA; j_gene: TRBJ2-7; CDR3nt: TGTGCCAGCAGACCGGGCCAAAAATACGAGCAGTACTTC; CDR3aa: CASRPGQKYEQYF
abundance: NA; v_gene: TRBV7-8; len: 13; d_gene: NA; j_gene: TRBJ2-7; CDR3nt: TGTGCCAGCAGCACCGGGACGACCGACGAGCAGTACTTC; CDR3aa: CASSTGTTDEQYF
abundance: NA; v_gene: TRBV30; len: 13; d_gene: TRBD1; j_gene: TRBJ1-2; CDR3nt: TGTGCCTGGAGTAGACAGGGGGGAGCTGGCTACACCTTC; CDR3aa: CAWSRQGGAGYTF
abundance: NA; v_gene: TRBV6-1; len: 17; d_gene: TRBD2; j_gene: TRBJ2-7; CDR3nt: TGTGCCAGCAGTGAAGCGGGGACTAGCGTCCCACCCTACGAGCAGTACTTC; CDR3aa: CASSEAGTSVPPYEQYF
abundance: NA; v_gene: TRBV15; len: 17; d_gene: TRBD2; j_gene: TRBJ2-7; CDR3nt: TGTGCCACCAGCAGAGCGCTGGGTCTAGCGGGAGGGAACGAGCAGTACTTC; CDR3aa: CATSRALGLAGGNEQYF
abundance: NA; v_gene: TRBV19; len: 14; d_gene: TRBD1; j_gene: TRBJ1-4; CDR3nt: TGTGCCAGTAGTCCCGGGACAGGGTATGAAAAACTGTTTTTT; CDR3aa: CASSPGTGYEKLFF
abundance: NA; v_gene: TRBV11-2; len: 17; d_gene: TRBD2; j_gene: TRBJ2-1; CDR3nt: TGTGCCAGCAGCTTAGTTGGACTAGCGGATCAGGGGAATGAGCAGTTCTTC; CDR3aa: CASSLVGLADQGNEQFF
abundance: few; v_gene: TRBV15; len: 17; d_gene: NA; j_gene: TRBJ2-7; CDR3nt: TGTGCCACCAGCAGAGATCGGGACGTAAGCTTGATCTACGAGCAGTACTTC; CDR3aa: CATSRDRDVSLIYEQYF
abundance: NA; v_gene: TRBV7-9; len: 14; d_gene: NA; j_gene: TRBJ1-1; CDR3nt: TGTGCCAGCAGCTTAAATTTCAGGGAGACTGAAGCTTTCTTT; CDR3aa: CASSLNFRETEAFF
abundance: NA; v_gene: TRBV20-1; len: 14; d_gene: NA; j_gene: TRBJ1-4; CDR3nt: TGCAGTGCTAATGAATTAACAGGGAATGAAAAACTGTTTTTT; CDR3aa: CSANELTGNEKLFF
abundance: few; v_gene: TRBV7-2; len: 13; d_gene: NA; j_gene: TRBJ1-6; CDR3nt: TGTGCCAGCAGCTTAATATCGAATTCACCCCTCCACTTT; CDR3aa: CASSLISNSPLHF
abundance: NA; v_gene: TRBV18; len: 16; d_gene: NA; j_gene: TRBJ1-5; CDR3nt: TGTGCCAGCGCGTCCGGGGTTCCCTCAAGCAATCAGCCCCAGCATTTT; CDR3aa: CASASGVPSSNQPQHF
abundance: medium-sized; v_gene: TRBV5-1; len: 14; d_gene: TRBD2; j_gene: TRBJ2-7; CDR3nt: TGCGCCAGCAGCCTAGCGGTTAGGACCTACGAGCAGTACTTC; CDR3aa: CASSLAVRTYEQYF
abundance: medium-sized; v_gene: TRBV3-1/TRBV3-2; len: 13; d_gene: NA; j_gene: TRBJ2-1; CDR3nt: TGTGCCAGCCGTGGATTGTCCTACAATGAGCAGTTCTTC; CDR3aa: CASRGLSYNEQFF
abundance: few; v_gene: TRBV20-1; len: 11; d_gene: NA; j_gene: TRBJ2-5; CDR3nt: TGCAGCGGTTGGAGCCAAGAGACCCAGTACTTC; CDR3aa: CSGWSQETQYF
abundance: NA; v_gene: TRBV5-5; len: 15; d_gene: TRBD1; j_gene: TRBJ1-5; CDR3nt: TGTGCCAGCAGCATCACAGGGGGCGAGGTTCAGCCCCAGCATTTT; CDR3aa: CASSITGGEVQPQHF
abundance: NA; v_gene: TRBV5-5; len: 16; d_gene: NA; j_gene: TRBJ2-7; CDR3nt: TGTGCCAGCAGCTTGGCAGGGAGCGGTTTGCCGTACGAGCAGTACTTC; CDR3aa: CASSLAGSGLPYEQYF
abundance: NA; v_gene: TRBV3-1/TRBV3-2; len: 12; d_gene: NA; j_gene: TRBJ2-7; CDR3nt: TGTGCCAGCAGCCACCCTCTAGGGGAGCAGTACTTC; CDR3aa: CASSHPLGEQYF
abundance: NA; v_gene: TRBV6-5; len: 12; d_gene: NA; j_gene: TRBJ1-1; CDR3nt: TGTGCCAGCAGTTACTCGGGGTCAGAAGCTTTCTTT; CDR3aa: CASSYSGSEAFF
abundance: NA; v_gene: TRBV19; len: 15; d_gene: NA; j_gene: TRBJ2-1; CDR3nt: TGTGCCAGTAGTATATTCGGGAGTACGGTAAATGAGCAGTTCTTC; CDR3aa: CASSIFGSTVNEQFF
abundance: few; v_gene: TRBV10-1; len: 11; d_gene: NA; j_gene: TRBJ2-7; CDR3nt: TGCGCCAGCAGTCTCGGGTACGAGCAGTACTTC; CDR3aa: CASSLGYEQYF
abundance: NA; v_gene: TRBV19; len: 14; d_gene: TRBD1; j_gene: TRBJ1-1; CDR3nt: TGTGCCACTGATGAGGGACAGGGCTACACTGAAGCTTTCTTT; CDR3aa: CATDEGQGYTEAFF
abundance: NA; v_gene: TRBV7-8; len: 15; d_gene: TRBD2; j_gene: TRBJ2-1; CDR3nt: TGTGCCAGCAGCCGGCCGGGACTAGGAGTGAATGAGCAGTTCTTC; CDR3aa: CASSRPGLGVNEQFF
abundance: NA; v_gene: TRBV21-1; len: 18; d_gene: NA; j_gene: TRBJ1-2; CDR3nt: TGTGCCAGCAGCCCTCTCGGGCACCCTACCGGCTTTAACTATGGCTACACCTTC; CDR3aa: CASSPLGHPTGFNYGYTF
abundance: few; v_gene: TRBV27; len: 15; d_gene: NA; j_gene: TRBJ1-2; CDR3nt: TGTGCCAGCAGTTCCCTTGGGGGGCGCTACTATGGCTACACCTTC; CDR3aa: CASSSLGGRYYGYTF
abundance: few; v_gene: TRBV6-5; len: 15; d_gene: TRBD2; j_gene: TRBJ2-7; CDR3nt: TGTGCCAGCAGTTCAAACCTAGCGGGAGGCCACGAGCAGTACTTC; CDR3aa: CASSSNLAGGHEQYF
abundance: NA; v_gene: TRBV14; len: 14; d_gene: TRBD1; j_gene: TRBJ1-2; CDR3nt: TGTGCCAGCAGCCCGACAGGGGCTAGCTATGGCTACACCTTC; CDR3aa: CASSPTGASYGYTF
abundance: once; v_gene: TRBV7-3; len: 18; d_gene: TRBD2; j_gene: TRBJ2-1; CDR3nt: TGTGCCAGCAGCTTAAGAGCGGGCTTTGCGGGAGCCTACAATGAGCAGTTCTTC; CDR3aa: CASSLRAGFAGAYNEQFF
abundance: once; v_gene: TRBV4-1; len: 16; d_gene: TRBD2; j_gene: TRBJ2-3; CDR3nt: TGCGCCAGCAGCCCCCCCGGGGGGGGAGGCCCAGATACGCAGTATTTT; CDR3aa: CASSPPGGGGPDTQYF
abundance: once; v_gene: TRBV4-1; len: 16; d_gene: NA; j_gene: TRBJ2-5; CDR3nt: TGCGCCAGCAGCCAAGTACCCAAGGGTACGGGGGAGACCCAGTACTTC; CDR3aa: CASSQVPKGTGETQYF